These T cell receptor beta chains were read from a single sample in a study of early T cells in non-severe SARS-CoV-2 infection. TCRdb analysed the 5' RACE reads with MiXCR anew, one entry per CDR3 protein. This repertoire shows roughly 97,000 distinct CDR3 sequences, approximately 11% found once; its top ten account for around 4.6%. The source was whole blood, collected at baseline. These receptors were taken from an adult who was a healthcare worker with PCR-confirmed SARS-CoV-2 infection or an uninfected control (not recorded which). The conserved cysteine and the conserved F or W are not part of the CDR3 here. The order of the fields is V gene, J gene, clone size, CDR3 protein. Not all rows give a size; the values are once, few, many and, for expanded clones, a class.

v_gene: TRBV7-2; j_gene: TRBJ1-2; abundance: -; CDR3aa: ATGTPVSYGYT
v_gene: TRBV12-3/TRBV12-4; j_gene: TRBJ1-1; abundance: few; CDR3aa: ASSTTGVNTEAF
v_gene: TRBV18; j_gene: TRBJ2-2; abundance: many; CDR3aa: ASSPIGLAGGRAGELF
v_gene: TRBV18; j_gene: TRBJ1-2; abundance: -; CDR3aa: ASSPGQGDGYT
v_gene: TRBV5-1; j_gene: TRBJ2-1; abundance: few; CDR3aa: ASSAGQGANNEQF
v_gene: TRBV29-1; j_gene: TRBJ1-2; abundance: -; CDR3aa: SVEDVRDYGYT
v_gene: TRBV5-1; j_gene: TRBJ2-6; abundance: many; CDR3aa: AISGTQVFSGANVLT
v_gene: TRBV4-2; j_gene: TRBJ1-2; abundance: -; CDR3aa: ASSQDRSNYGYT
v_gene: TRBV5-4; j_gene: TRBJ1-1; abundance: -; CDR3aa: ASSGGVTEAF
v_gene: TRBV20-1; j_gene: TRBJ2-3; abundance: -; CDR3aa: SASAREITDTQY
v_gene: TRBV10-3; j_gene: TRBJ1-1; abundance: -; CDR3aa: ATRGGTEAF
v_gene: TRBV9; j_gene: TRBJ1-3; abundance: many; CDR3aa: ASSIAGALSGNTIY
v_gene: TRBV6-1; j_gene: TRBJ1-2; abundance: -; CDR3aa: ASSAGQYGYT
v_gene: TRBV5-1; j_gene: TRBJ2-3; abundance: many; CDR3aa: ASSLLQGTDTQY
v_gene: TRBV4-1; j_gene: TRBJ2-5; abundance: -; CDR3aa: ASSQVGTEETQY
v_gene: TRBV3-1; j_gene: TRBJ1-4; abundance: -; CDR3aa: ASSQVRTGLNEKLF
v_gene: TRBV7-9; j_gene: TRBJ2-1; abundance: many; CDR3aa: ASSLRDVQF
v_gene: TRBV27; j_gene: TRBJ2-1; abundance: many; CDR3aa: ASSSNTGLAGGTDEQF
v_gene: TRBV11-2; j_gene: TRBJ2-5; abundance: many; CDR3aa: ASSLGTSGSWETQY
v_gene: TRBV14; j_gene: TRBJ2-7; abundance: many; CDR3aa: ASSFSGGRTYEQY